The present T cell receptor beta chain was sequenced within a study of T cell responses to AZD1222 COVID-19 vaccine. Profiling relied on immunoSEQ multiplex PCR, and the TCRdb table lists in-frame clones only, not all of them. Among about 140,000 clones listed, 92% were seen once. CDR1 MNHNS and CDR2 SASEGT come from the germline V gene. The CDR3 spans 15 residues. The V end was cut by 0 bases, the J end by 0 bases, with 6 bases between. This sequence joins TRBV6-1 and TRBJ1-3; D remains ambiguous. The material sequenced was peripheral blood, taken 28 days after the second AZD1222 dose. The sequence was obtained from an adult who received the AZD1222 COVID-19 vaccine. CDR3 DNA: TGTGCCAGCAGTGAAGCGGAGGGCTCTGGAAACACCATATATTTT. It encodes CASSEAEGSGNTIYF.